Listed here are 7 T cell receptor beta chains from one sample, sequenced in a study of shared clonotypes between healthy human individuals. This table comes from immunoSEQ multiplex PCR, and its TCRdb copy is limited to in-frame clones, with some not included. The repertoire holds about 510,000 clones, with over 75% as singletons. Sequenced input: PBMCs. The receptor source for this set is a woman aged 40 to 55 in good health. Some clones in this sample may be carry-over from other donors' samples.

This chain links TRBV27 with TRBJ2-2; weak D call: TRBD1 (6 bases). V shed 4 bases and J shed 4 bases, with 16 bases lying between them. Germline assignment: CDR1 MNHEY and CDR2 SMNVEV (reference sequence). This CDR3 spans 16 amino acids. The DNA for the CDR3 is TGTGCCAGCAGTTCACTACAGGGAAGGGGCACCGGGGAGCTGTTTTTT. Amino acid sequence: CASSSLQGRGTGELFF.

The genes are TRBV28 and TRBJ2-1; D perhaps matches TRBD2 (6 bases). The CDR3 is made up of 15 amino acids. V was pared by 2 bases and J by 3 bases, with 11 bases between. Looked up from germline, CDR1 is MDHEN and CDR2 is SYDVKM. The CDR3 DNA sequence: TGTGCCAGCAGTTTAGAAGCGGGCGACTACAATGAGCAGTTCTTC. This translates into CASSLEAGDYNEQFF.

This chain links TRBV30 with TRBJ2-5; possibly TRBD1 for D (6 bases). The J call is uncertain, as TRBJ2-7 better fits the DNA end. CDR3 length: 13 amino acids. The germline V gene has CDR1 GTSNPN and CDR2 SVGIG (reference sequence). The CDR3 sequence is CAWRGRGTYEQYF. The CDR3 DNA sequence: TGTGCCTGGAGAGGTAGGGGGACCTACGAGCAGTACTTC.

V is TRBV11-2 and J is TRBJ1-5, with 8 positions matching TRBD1. CDR3 length: 14 residues. After removal of 4 bases from V and 9 bases from J, the junction contained 8 bases not matched to a gene. Germline V gene lookup returns CDR1 SGHAT and CDR2 FQNNGV. Here the CDR3 DNA reads TGTGCCAGCAGCTCGACAGGGGCGGGGGTGCCCCAGCATTTT. This codes for CASSSTGAGVPQHF.

This sequence joins TRBV30 and TRBJ1-1; weak D call: TRBD1 (6 bases). Germline CDR1 and CDR2: GTSNPN and SVGIG (reference sequence). CDR3 length: 14 amino acids. Deletions cut 3 bases from V and 1 base from J, with 12 bases between. CDR3 nucleotide sequence: TGTGCCTGGAGCCTCGGACAGAGGAACACTGAAGCTTTCTTT. Its protein is CAWSLGQRNTEAFF. Supplemented by reference TRBV30 and TRBJ1-1, the full variable domain reads SQTIHQWPATLVQPVGSPLSLECTVEGTSNPNLYWYRQAAGRGLQLLFYSVGIGQISSEVPQNLSASRPQDRQFILSSKKLLLSDSGFYLCAWSLGQRNTEAFFGQGTRLTVV.

The chain combines TRBV7-6 with TRBJ1-5; TRBD1 matches at 8 bases. Losses at the gene ends were 2 bases for V and 3 bases for J; bases not matched to a gene: 3. The germline CDR1 and CDR2 sequences are SGHVS and FNYEAQ. The CDR3 covers 15 residues. Here the CDR3 DNA reads TGTGCCAGCAGCTTACAGGGGGCTCCCAATCAGCCCCAGCATTTT. Translation gives CASSLQGAPNQPQHF.

The CDR3 reads CASSLTGTRSYNEQFF. In DNA form, the CDR3 reads TGCGCCAGCAGCTTAACAGGGACCCGCTCCTACAATGAGCAGTTCTTC. J is TRBJ2-1 and V is TRBV5-1; D is possibly TRBD1 (6 bases). The V end was cut by 2 bases, the J end by 0 bases, with 12 bases between. Germline CDR1 reads SGHRS; CDR2 reads YFSETQ. This CDR3 is built from 16 residues.